This passage covers 32 T cell receptor beta chains from one sample sequenced in a study of T cell repertoires in cytomegalovirus infection. In TCRdb, the reads were re-called with MiXCR into one record per CDR3 protein. This table has roughly 990,000 distinct CDR3 sequences, around 30% appearing once. For these receptors, no antigen is known. Sequences were derived from cultured CD8+ T cells from PBMCs, sampled from culture after CMV antigen stimulation. The origin of the receptors is a human donor in good health (CMV status not recorded). Some clones in this sample may be carry-over from other donors' samples.

This clonotype was recorded once. CDR3 region: CASNPGGPSYNEQFF. CDR3 nucleotide sequence: TGTGCCAGCAATCCCGGGGGGCCTTCCTACAATGAGCAGTTCTTC. The genes are TRBV27 and TRBJ2-1; the D gene is possibly TRBD2 (7 bases). CDR3 size: 15 residues. Trimming pared 7 bases from V and 1 base from J, leaving 14 bases between. Germline values: CDR1 MNHEY, CDR2 SMNVEV (reference sequence).

This clonotype was counted ten times or more. The chain uses TRBV10-3 and TRBJ2-2, with a tentative D call TRBD1 (6 bases). The germline CDR1 and CDR2 sequences are ENHRY and SYGVKD. This CDR3 has 15 amino acids. The V and J ends lost 4 bases and 3 bases respectively, with 12 bases between them. For the CDR3, the DNA is TGTGCCATCAGTGCCCCGGACAGAGACACCGGGGAGCTGTTTTTT. This sequence encodes CAISAPDRDTGELFF.

Many counts were recorded for this clonotype. V usage is TRBV7-8 and J usage is TRBJ1-6; D call uncertain. Trimming cost V 1 base and J 9 bases, with 13 bases left between them. The CDR3 loop spans 15 amino acids. Germline V gene lookup returns CDR1 SGHVS and CDR2 FQNEAQ. The CDR3 here is CASSLEGSEGSPLHF. The CDR3 DNA reads as TGTGCCAGCAGCTTAGAGGGCAGCGAGGGTTCACCCCTCCACTTT.

This clonotype was counted a few times. The chain combines TRBV7-9 with TRBJ1-5; weak D call: TRBD1 (6 bases). V shed 1 base and J shed 3 bases, with 16 bases lying between them. CDR1 SEHNR and CDR2 FQNEAQ come from the germline V gene (reference sequence). The CDR3 runs 17 residues. CDR3: CASSLELRQGNNQPQHF. The CDR3 region has the DNA TGTGCCAGCAGCTTAGAGTTGAGGCAGGGGAACAATCAGCCCCAGCATTTT.

This rearrangement joins TRBV12-3 or TRBV12-4 to TRBJ1-5; unclear D gene. The CDR3 has 14 amino acids. V was clipped by 2 bases and J by 3 bases, with 8 bases between them. The CDR3 bases are TGTGCCAGCAGTTTAAACTCTTACAATCAGCCCCAGCATTTT. Its protein is CASSLNSYNQPQHF.

The chain links TRBV6-5 to TRBJ1-2, with D perhaps TRBD1 (5 bases). The CDR3 extends over 14 amino acids. V lost 3 bases and J 2 bases, leaving 10 bases between the germline ends. Germline V lookup: CDR1 MNHEY, CDR2 SVGAGI. This CDR3 is CASSYGAINYGYTF. The CDR3 nucleotides read TGTGCCAGCAGTTATGGGGCAATCAACTATGGCTACACCTTC.

This clonotype was seen a handful of times. The CDR3 region has the DNA TGTGCCACCCACTCGGGGGGTCGCTCCTACGAGCAGTACGTC. As protein: CATHSGGRSYEQYV. The V call is TRBV28, the J call TRBJ2-7; 7 bases map to TRBD2. Looked up from germline, CDR1 is MDHEN and CDR2 is SYDVKM. The CDR3 runs 14 residues. The trim removed 10 bases at V and 0 bases at J, leaving 9 bases unmatched.

This clonotype was detected a few times. The J gene is TRBJ2-6, the V gene TRBV7-8; possibly TRBD2 for D (6 bases). Germline CDR1 is SGHVS and CDR2 is FQNEAQ. The CDR3 sequence is 16 residues long. The ends were cut back, 5 bases at V and 0 bases at J, with 11 bases in the middle. CDR3 coding DNA: TGTGCCAGCAGCCCAGCGGGTTTCTCTGGGGCCAACGTCCTGACTTTC. This sequence encodes CASSPAGFSGANVLTF.

The chain carries TRBV4-1 and TRBJ1-4, with a possible D match to TRBD1 (6 bases). Germline V gene sequence: CDR1 MGHRA, CDR2 YSYEKL. Trimming shortened V by 2 bases and J by 4 bases, and 14 bases separated the two germline ends. The CDR3 runs to 16 residues. As DNA, the CDR3 is TGCGCCAGCAGCCAATTAACAGGGCTACTTAATGAAAAACTGTTTTTT. It yields the protein CASSQLTGLLNEKLFF.

This clonotype was detected a few times. The chain employs TRBV6-2 or TRBV6-3 and TRBJ1-1; D is unresolved. Between the trimmed V and J ends, which lost 2 bases and 1 base, there was a span of 11 bases. There are 15 residues in the CDR3. Germline V lookup: CDR1 MNHEY, CDR2 SVGEGT. CDR3 sequence (DNA): TGTGCCAGCAGTTACCCCGCAGGTCCGAACACTGAAGCTTTCTTT. Residues: CASSYPAGPNTEAFF.

V is TRBV19 and J is TRBJ2-7; the D is unclear. CDR3 length equals 10 residues. Per germline, CDR1 LNHDA and CDR2 SQIVND (reference sequence). V shed 3 bases and J shed 8 bases, with 5 bases lying between them. The CDR3 protein is CASSMPKQYV. CDR3 nucleotide sequence: TGTGCCAGTAGTATGCCTAAGCAGTACGTC.

This clonotype has just a few counts. The rearrangement uses TRBV5-6 and TRBJ2-7; the D gene is possibly TRBD1 (6 bases). The CDR3 runs to 14 residues. V was shortened by 5 bases and J by 3 bases, with 15 bases between the two germline ends. From germline, CDR1 is SGHDT and CDR2 YYEEEE. In DNA form, the CDR3 reads TGTGCCAGCAGAAGGGGGACCGGACTCTACGAGCAGTACTTC. This gives the protein CASRRGTGLYEQYF. The full variable domain, with the rest looked up from reference TRBV5-6 and TRBJ2-7, is DAGVTQSPTHLIKTRGQQVTLRCSPKSGHDTVSWYQQALGQGPQFIFQYYEEEERQRGNFPDRFSGHQFPNYSSELNVNALLLGDSALYLCASRRGTGLYEQYFGPGTRLTVT.

The chain joins TRBV28 to TRBJ2-5; D possibly corresponds to TRBD1 (7 bases). The CDR3 totals 15 residues. Trimming removed 2 bases at V and 5 bases at J, with 15 bases between. Per the germline V gene, CDR1 is MDHEN and CDR2 is SYDVKM. The CDR3 DNA is TGTGCCAGCAGTTTAAGGGTGACAGGGAGGGAGACCCAGTACTTC. Protein product: CASSLRVTGRETQYF.

This clonotype was seen at least ten times. The chain joins TRBV7-2 to TRBJ2-1; 7 bases fit TRBD1. CDR3 length equals 15 residues. Germline trimming cut 2 bases from V and 4 bases from J; bases unmatched to any gene: 5. From germline, CDR1 is SGHTA and CDR2 FQGNSA. CDR3 coding DNA: TGTGCCAGCAGCTTAACTGGGACAGCTTACAATGAGCAGTTCTTC. It codes for CASSLTGTAYNEQFF.

Concerning this clonotype: A much larger clone differs by one base, so this may be a read error. The V call is TRBV18, the J call TRBJ1-1; D gene uncertain. There are 15 residues in the CDR3. Germline assignment: CDR1 KGHSH and CDR2 LQKENI. The CDR3 reads CANSSNVGRPIEAFF. The CDR3 DNA reads as TGTGCCAACTCATCTAACGTAGGCAGACCGATTGAAGCTTTCTTT.

This clonotype occurred a few times. The chain combines TRBV5-4 with TRBJ1-3, with TRBD1 matching over 7 bases. Germline V gene data show CDR1 as SGHNT and CDR2 as YYREEE (reference sequence). The junction had 3 bases not matched to a gene; V was cut back by 7 bases and J by 8 bases. This CDR3 contains 11 residues. The CDR3 sequence: CASEGADTIYF. For the CDR3, the DNA is TGTGCCAGCGAGGGGGCGGACACCATATATTTT.

This clonotype was picked up a small number of times. The chain uses TRBV15 and TRBJ1-3; D remains unclear. The CDR3 runs to 14 residues. Trimming stripped 4 bases from V and 3 bases from J, with 10 bases between. CDR1 and CDR2 from the germline V gene are LNHNV and YYDKDF (reference sequence). The CDR3 is CATSNSGSGNTIYF. The CDR3 DNA reads as TGTGCCACCAGCAACTCCGGCAGTGGAAACACCATATATTTT.

This chain uses TRBV6-5 with TRBJ2-1, with D perhaps TRBD2 (6 bases). There are 15 residues in the CDR3. The V end lost 1 base, the J end lost 1 base, and 8 bases lay between the germline ends. CDR1 and CDR2 from the germline V gene are MNHEY and SVGAGI. CDR3 in amino acids: CASSYYGGSYNEQFF. CDR3 sequence (DNA): TGTGCCAGCAGTTACTACGGGGGTTCCTACAATGAGCAGTTCTTC.

The CDR3 spells CASSLALRAGDQPQHF. The CDR3 DNA follows: TGTGCCAGCAGCTTAGCGCTGAGGGCAGGGGACCAGCCCCAGCATTTT. The J gene is TRBJ1-5, the V gene TRBV7-9; D may be TRBD1 (6 bases). Germline V lookup: CDR1 SEHNR, CDR2 FQNEAQ (reference sequence). V was pared by 0 bases and J by 7 bases, with 16 bases between. This CDR3 has 16 residues. The variable domain in full, with the rest retrieved from reference TRBV7-9 and TRBJ1-5, is DTGVSQNPRHKITKRGQNVTFRCDPISEHNRLYWYRQTLGQGPEFLTYFQNEAQLEKSRLLSDRFSAERPKGSFSTLEIQRTEQGDSAMYLCASSLALRAGDQPQHFGDGTRLSIL.

This clonotype was detected only a few times. The chain combines TRBV7-9 with TRBJ2-1, with 10 bases matching TRBD1. Trimming took 5 bases from V and 8 from J; bases not matched to a gene: 12. Germline assignment: CDR1 SEHNR and CDR2 FQNEAQ (reference sequence). The CDR3 length is 16 residues. The CDR3 loop reads CASSPIPGQGFYEQFF. Here the CDR3 DNA reads TGTGCCAGCAGCCCAATACCGGGACAGGGGTTTTATGAGCAGTTCTTC. Full variable domain (remainder filled in from reference TRBV7-9 and TRBJ2-1): DTGVSQNPRHKITKRGQNVTFRCDPISEHNRLYWYRQTLGQGPEFLTYFQNEAQLEKSRLLSDRFSAERPKGSFSTLEIQRTEQGDSAMYLCASSPIPGQGFYEQFFGPGTRLTVL.

The chain recombines TRBV9 with TRBJ1-1; maybe TRBD1 (6 bases). Trimming cost V 1 base and J 1 base, with 11 bases left between them. The CDR3 contains 15 residues. Germline-derived CDR1 and CDR2 are SGDLS and YYNGEE. The CDR3 nucleotides read TGTGCCAGCAGCGTATCCGGACAGAAGAACACTGAAGCTTTCTTT. This sequence encodes CASSVSGQKNTEAFF.

In this sample, this clonotype turned up a few times. CDR3 region: CASSSPGREDEKLFF. For the CDR3, the DNA is TGTGCCAGCAGCTCACCGGGACGAGAGGATGAAAAACTGTTTTTT. The V and J genes are TRBV7-9 and TRBJ1-4, with D perhaps TRBD1 (5 bases). The V gene lost 4 bases and the J gene lost 6 bases, with 15 bases spanning the gap. This CDR3 comprises 15 residues. Germline CDR1 and CDR2: SEHNR and FQNEAQ (reference sequence).

This clonotype occurred a few times. The rearrangement uses TRBV6-5 and TRBJ2-7, with D possibly matching TRBD2 (5 bases). There are 15 residues in the CDR3. The ends were cut back, 0 bases at V and 0 bases at J, with 9 bases in the middle. Germline-derived CDR1 and CDR2 are MNHEY and SVGAGI. CDR3 bases: TGTGCCAGCAGTTACTCCAGCGGATACTCCTACGAGCAGTACTTC. Translation gives CASSYSSGYSYEQYF.

The V call is TRBV27, the J call TRBJ2-7; 8 positions agree with TRBD2. J lost 0 bases, V lost 6 bases, and 10 bases had no gene match. This CDR3 region has 16 residues. The V gene's germline CDR1 is MNHEY and CDR2 SMNVEV (reference sequence). For the CDR3, the DNA is TGTGCCAGCAGCCCGTCGGGGGGGCGAAGCTCCTACGAGCAGTACGTC. This translates into CASSPSGGRSSYEQYV.

This chain joins TRBV7-9 and TRBJ2-1; 7 bases agree with TRBD2. V shed 5 bases and J 3 bases; nucleotides not matched to a gene: 4. The CDR3 spans 14 residues. CDR1 SEHNR and CDR2 FQNEAQ come from the germline V gene (reference sequence). The CDR3 DNA follows: TGTGCCAGCAGCAAGAGCGGGATCTACAATGAGCAGTTCTTC. It is translated as CASSKSGIYNEQFF.

The chain carries TRBV4-1 and TRBJ2-6; TRBD1 matches 7 bases. The CDR3 contains 19 residues. Per germline, CDR1 MGHRA and CDR2 YSYEKL. The V segment lost 1 base and the J segment 0 bases; nucleotides outside the gene matches: 9. Here the CDR3 reads CASSQALGQKSSGANVLTF. In DNA form, the CDR3 reads TGCGCCAGCAGCCAAGCCCTGGGACAGAAATCCTCTGGGGCCAACGTCCTGACTTTC.

The CDR3 sequence: CASSLAYLQANYGYTF. CDR3 nucleotides: TGTGCCAGCAGCTTAGCGTACTTACAGGCTAACTATGGCTACACCTTC. The V and J genes are TRBV7-9 and TRBJ1-2; D may be TRBD1 (5 bases). CDR3 length: 16 amino acids. The germline V gene encodes CDR1 SEHNR and CDR2 FQNEAQ (reference sequence). V was cut by 0 bases and J by 0 bases, with 11 bases left in between.

The gene calls are TRBV7-9 and TRBJ2-1; 8 bases agree with TRBD2. V lost 1 base and J lost 8; bases outside the gene matches: 7. There are 15 residues in the CDR3. Germline V lookup: CDR1 SEHNR, CDR2 FQNEAQ (reference sequence). DNA for the CDR3: TGTGCCAGCAGCTTAGTCCGGGGGGGCCCCGATGAGCAGTTCTTC. Translating gives CASSLVRGGPDEQFF.

This clonotype was detected a few times. This rearrangement joins TRBV28 to TRBJ1-1, with D perhaps matching TRBD1 (5 bases). Germline-derived CDR1 and CDR2 are MDHEN and SYDVKM. The CDR3 has 14 amino acids. V was shortened by 5 bases and J by 3 bases, with 13 bases between the two germline ends. In DNA form, the CDR3 reads TGTGCCAGCAGTCCCGCCGGGGGGGACACTGAAGCTTTCTTT. Protein sequence: CASSPAGGDTEAFF.

The V and J genes are TRBV14 and TRBJ1-1, with TRBD1 matching over 12 bases. The CDR3 extends over 16 amino acids. V shed 4 bases and J 5 bases; nucleotides not matched to a gene: 8. The germline gives CDR1 SGHDN, CDR2 FVKESK. The CDR3 DNA follows: TGTGCCAGCAGCCCCATGGGACAGGGGGCGCGAACTGAAGCTTTCTTT. The encoded protein is CASSPMGQGARTEAFF.

The table lists this clonotype with many counts. V gene TRBV7-6 combines with J gene TRBJ2-1; 8 nucleotides agree with TRBD2. The CDR3 is 16 amino acids. J lost 7 bases, V lost 1 base, and 9 bases had no gene match. Germline V CDR1 and CDR2: SGHVS, FNYEAQ. Here the CDR3 reads CASSLGPGGASNEQFF. The CDR3 region has the DNA TGTGCCAGCAGCTTAGGACCCGGGGGGGCTTCTAATGAGCAGTTCTTC.

This clonotype was found many times. The V call is TRBV28, the J call TRBJ2-7, with D unresolved. The CDR3 has 13 amino acids. In germline, CDR1 is MDHEN, CDR2 SYDVKM. V lost 6 bases and J 1 base, leaving 10 bases between the germline ends. CDR3 DNA sequence: TGTGCCAGCAGCTTAGTGGGGTCCTACGAGCAGTACGTC. It is translated as CASSLVGSYEQYV.